This is a list of T cell receptor beta chains from one sample in a study of CXCR3-negative and CXCR3-positive naive CD8 T cells. TCRdb re-analyzed the 5' RACE reads; it lists each CDR3 protein once, without DNA. The sample table sets out about 98,000 distinct CDR3 sequences. Sequencing input: naive CXCR3+ CD8+ T cells from blood. These receptors were obtained from a human donor in good health. Some clones in this sample may be carry-over from other donors' samples. Each CDR3 is given with its conserved first and last residue.

len: 15
j_gene: TRBJ2-1
v_gene: TRBV2
CDR3aa: CASRPTSGVVYEQFF

len: 18
j_gene: TRBJ2-2
v_gene: TRBV6-7
CDR3aa: CARNTGTGDFANTGELFF

len: 13
j_gene: TRBJ2-5
v_gene: TRBV14
CDR3aa: CASSQTGPETQYF

len: 16
j_gene: TRBJ2-7
v_gene: TRBV6-2/TRBV6-3
CDR3aa: CASSPFAGDSSYEQYF

len: 16
j_gene: TRBJ2-5
v_gene: TRBV12-3/TRBV12-4
CDR3aa: CASSFPGGTDQETQYF

len: 13
j_gene: TRBJ2-3
v_gene: TRBV7-3
CDR3aa: CASSSPSTDTQYF

len: 14
j_gene: TRBJ1-5
v_gene: TRBV2
CDR3aa: CASSLDREGQPQHF

len: 13
j_gene: TRBJ1-1
v_gene: TRBV19
CDR3aa: CATMKSPHTEAFF

len: 16
j_gene: TRBJ2-1
v_gene: TRBV7-9
CDR3aa: CASSLAPGTDLNEQFF

len: 16
j_gene: TRBJ2-3
v_gene: TRBV7-2
CDR3aa: CASSLPPGLLGDTQYF

len: 12
j_gene: TRBJ1-1
v_gene: TRBV12-3/TRBV12-4
CDR3aa: CASSSGYTEAFF

len: 15
j_gene: TRBJ2-7
v_gene: TRBV28
CDR3aa: CASSSLSSISYEQYF

len: 13
j_gene: TRBJ2-7
v_gene: TRBV7-6
CDR3aa: CASSPGRGYEQYF

len: 12
j_gene: TRBJ2-7
v_gene: TRBV27
CDR3aa: CASISGSYEQYF

len: 15
j_gene: TRBJ1-1
v_gene: TRBV7-9
CDR3aa: CASSEALVGLFEAFF

len: 16
j_gene: TRBJ2-7
v_gene: TRBV6-7
CDR3aa: CASSYSIRGDFGEQYF